Listed here are 25 T cell receptor beta chains from one sample, sequenced in a study of T cells expressing NK-cell markers. Reanalyzing the 5' RACE reads, TCRdb keeps one entry per CDR3 protein, without DNA. This sample's table has under 200,000 distinct CDR3 sequences. The source material was blood T cells: a sorted CD56 or NKG2C T cell subset, CD4+ or CD8+ T cells, or bulk PBMC T cells (not recorded which). The source is a woman between 18 and 69 years old in good health.

The chain links TRBV4-1 to TRBJ2-4. The CDR3 runs to 15 residues. The germline CDR1 and CDR2 sequences are MGHRA and YSYEKL. This CDR3 reads CASRDSVLAKNIQYF.

V gene TRBV5-6 combines with J gene TRBJ2-7; no DNA is available, so the TRBD1 call from TCRdb remains unchecked. Germline V CDR1 and CDR2: SGHDT, YYEEEE. The length of the CDR3 is 17 residues. CDR3 sequence reads: CASSFGPRDRNSYEQYF.

The chain employs TRBV10-3 and TRBJ2-1. The CDR3 runs to 15 residues. The germline V gene has CDR1 ENHRY and CDR2 SYGVKD. The CDR3 loop is CAISESKEAFREQFF.

The rearrangement joins TRBV3-1 to TRBJ2-2; TCRdb names TRBD1, which stays unverified in the absence of DNA. In germline, CDR1 is LGHDT, CDR2 YNNKEL (reference sequence). The CDR3 extends over 13 amino acids. The CDR3 sequence is CASSQGTRGELFF.

The gene calls are TRBV5-1 and TRBJ2-1; the D call from TCRdb, TRBD1, cannot be confirmed without DNA. The CDR3 contains 15 residues. Germline lookup yields CDR1 SGHRS and CDR2 YFSETQ. CDR3 sequence reads: CASSLAAAGVDEQFF.

The chain links TRBV5-1 to TRBJ2-7; TCRdb names TRBD1, which stays unverified in the absence of DNA. The CDR3 spans 15 residues. Germline lookup yields CDR1 SGHRS and CDR2 YFSETQ. CDR3: CASSPQGTGSIEQYF.

CDR3 sequence reads: CASSHYPGGGTEAFF. J is TRBJ1-1 and V is TRBV4-1; TCRdb designates TRBD1, a call that cannot be tested without DNA. The CDR3 extends over 15 amino acids. Germline lookup yields CDR1 MGHRA and CDR2 YSYEKL.

The rearrangement links TRBV7-3 to TRBJ1-6. The CDR3 length is 15 residues. Germline V gene data show CDR1 as SGHTA and CDR2 as FQGTGA. This CDR3 reads CASSLDNNYNSPLHF.

This rearrangement joins TRBV28 to TRBJ2-7; the D call from TCRdb, TRBD2, cannot be confirmed without DNA. CDR1 MDHEN and CDR2 SYDVKM come from the germline V gene. CDR3 length: 16 residues. CDR3 amino acids: CASSLTASGSSYEQYF.

This chain joins TRBV7-3 and TRBJ2-1; TCRdb selects TRBD2, and the lack of DNA leaves this call unchecked. CDR1 and CDR2 (germline): SGHTA, FQGTGA. The CDR3 spans 17 residues. CDR3 region: CASSLTSSASSYNEQFF.

The chain uses TRBV5-1 and TRBJ2-1; TCRdb indicates TRBD2, and absent DNA this call remains unverified. This CDR3 spans 16 amino acids. CDR1 and CDR2 (germline): SGHRS, YFSETQ. The chain's CDR3 is CASSGGTSGGLKTEFF.

V usage is TRBV29-1 and J usage is TRBJ2-5; TCRdb's D call, TRBD1, is unchecked because there is no DNA. Germline V gene data show CDR1 as SQVTM and CDR2 as ANQGSEA. The CDR3 contains 13 residues. CDR3 loop: CSVWGQGKETQYF.

The chain carries TRBV4-2 and TRBJ2-7. The germline V gene encodes CDR1 LGHNA and CDR2 YNFKEQ. This CDR3 has 15 amino acids. The CDR3 protein is CASSQVLAGTYEQYF.

This rearrangement joins TRBV12-5 to TRBJ2-5; the D call of TRBD1 rests on TCRdb alone, since no DNA is present to check it. This CDR3 has 16 residues. CDR1 and CDR2 (germline): LGHNT, FRNRAP. The chain's CDR3 is CASGWPGAGEQETQYF.

The J gene is TRBJ2-3, the V gene TRBV5-1. Per germline, CDR1 SGHRS and CDR2 YFSETQ. This CDR3 spans 15 amino acids. The CDR3: CASSPSQVSVDTQYF.

The rearrangement joins TRBV15 to TRBJ2-7. The CDR3 runs to 12 residues. Germline V gene lookup returns CDR1 LNHNV and CDR2 YYDKDF (reference sequence). CDR3 sequence reads: CATSTQEREQYF.

This rearrangement joins TRBV9 to TRBJ1-4; TCRdb names TRBD1, which stays unverified in the absence of DNA. Germline V gene sequence: CDR1 SGDLS, CDR2 YYNGEE. The CDR3 is made up of 19 amino acids. CDR3 amino acids: CASSVATSSGTGSNEKLFF.

J is TRBJ2-5 and V is TRBV5-5; the TCRdb D gene call, TRBD1, has no DNA to confirm it. Per germline, CDR1 SGHKS and CDR2 YYEKEE (reference sequence). This CDR3 comprises 14 residues. The CDR3 loop reads CASSLAGTEETQYF.

The chain combines TRBV4-2 with TRBJ2-5; TCRdb calls TRBD2, which cannot be checked without DNA. Germline V gene lookup returns CDR1 LGHNA and CDR2 YNFKEQ. CDR3 length: 16 residues. The CDR3 here is CASSAARSSVQETQYF.

The chain recombines TRBV12-3 or TRBV12-4 with TRBJ1-6. This CDR3 spans 13 amino acids. The CDR3 reads CAGREGRLSPLHF.

The chain employs TRBV6-1 and TRBJ2-1. The CDR3 runs 15 residues. Per the germline V gene, CDR1 is MNHNS and CDR2 is SASEGT. CDR3 sequence: CASSESVGRSNEQFF.

This chain uses TRBV20-1 with TRBJ1-2; the TCRdb call, TRBD1, lacks DNA for checking. The CDR3 consists of 16 residues. Looked up from germline, CDR1 is DFQATT and CDR2 is SNEGSKA (reference sequence). The CDR3 sequence is CSASLIGGVPNYGYTF.

The genes are TRBV7-2 and TRBJ2-7; the D gene TCRdb calls, TRBD1, cannot be checked with no DNA. Germline CDR1 SGHTA, CDR2 FQGNSA. This CDR3 is 14 amino acids long. CDR3 loop: CASTTRQGTPQQYF.

The V and J genes are TRBV14 and TRBJ1-1; TCRdb's D gene call, TRBD1, goes unchecked for lack of DNA. This CDR3 is 15 amino acids long. Germline V CDR1 and CDR2: SGHDN, FVKESK. CDR3 amino acids: CASSSAGGPNTEAFF.

This chain connects TRBV5-1 to TRBJ2-3; the TRBD1 assignment by TCRdb is unverifiable without DNA. This CDR3 spans 16 amino acids. The V gene's germline CDR1 is SGHRS and CDR2 YFSETQ. This chain's CDR3 is CASSFGPGPSTDTQYF.